These 25 T cell receptor beta chains were sequenced from one sample in a study of CD8 T cells in ankylosing spondylitis. Findings and caveats of the study: What seemed typical of ankylosing spondylitis blood was a TCR beta motif built from about 8 highly homologous variants.

TCRdb reprocessed the 5' RACE reads with MiXCR, giving one entry per CDR3 protein. The profile shows fewer than 450,000 distinct CDR3 sequences, roughly 17% of them singletons. Their antigens are not known. The material sequenced was blood, either unsorted or a sorted T cell fraction (not recorded which). The receptors shown here come from a male donor with ankylosing spondylitis.

The rearrangement joins TRBV20-1 to TRBJ1-2; D is perhaps TRBD1 (6 bases). Germline CDR1 and CDR2: DFQATT and SNEGSKA (reference sequence). Trimming took 3 bases from V and 4 from J, leaving 15 bases between them. The CDR3 runs 14 residues. Here the CDR3 DNA reads TGCAGTGCTAGGGGATCACAGGGTGGCTATGGCTACACCTTC. Amino acid sequence: CSARGSQGGYGYTF.

This clonotype was observed a handful of times. The V and J genes are TRBV14 and TRBJ1-4; 7 bases agree with TRBD1. The J segment lost 4 bases and the V segment lost 4 bases, leaving 18 bases of the junction unmatched. The CDR3 consists of 19 residues. Germline CDR1 reads SGHDN; CDR2 reads FVKESK. As DNA, the CDR3 is TGTGCCAGCAGCCTTATAAACTGGAGGGGGCTAGAAGATAATGAAAAACTGTTTTTT. Its translation: CASSLINWRGLEDNEKLFF.

This clonotype was found a few times. The chain combines TRBV5-1 with TRBJ2-1; D gene uncertain. Germline values: CDR1 SGHRS, CDR2 YFSETQ. V was trimmed by 6 bases and J by 2 bases, leaving 12 bases between them. CDR3 size: 14 residues. CDR3 DNA sequence: TGCGCCAGCACCGTGGAGCTCGCCTACAATGAGCAGTTCTTC. Its translation: CASTVELAYNEQFF.

The chain employs TRBV14 and TRBJ2-1, with 9 bases lining up with TRBD2. Germline V gene lookup returns CDR1 SGHDN and CDR2 FVKESK. This CDR3 spans 15 amino acids. After removal of 6 bases from V and 7 bases from J, the junction contained 10 bases not matched to a gene. The chain's CDR3 is CASSHAGGASNEQFF. CDR3 sequence (DNA): TGTGCCAGCAGTCACGCGGGGGGGGCCTCAAATGAGCAGTTCTTC.

This chain links TRBV25-1 with TRBJ2-7; D unclear. Trimming shortened V by 3 bases and J by 3 bases, and 27 bases separated the two germline ends. Per the germline V gene, CDR1 is MGHDK and CDR2 is SYGVNS. This CDR3 region has 19 residues. The CDR3 sequence is CASSERHLRPKSHYYEQYF. DNA for the CDR3: TGTGCCAGCAGTGAGCGACACCTCCGCCCCAAGTCCCACTACTACGAGCAGTACTTC.

This clonotype was counted only a few times. The rearrangement joins TRBV18 to TRBJ1-1; possibly TRBD1 for D (5 bases). The V and J ends lost 2 bases and 4 bases respectively, with 8 bases between them. CDR3 size: 13 residues. Germline V gene sequence: CDR1 KGHSH, CDR2 LQKENI. CDR3 bases: TGTGCCAGCTCACCATCGGGGGGCACTGAAGCTTTCTTT. It codes for CASSPSGGTEAFF.

This clonotype was counted many times. This chain links TRBV12-3 or TRBV12-4 with TRBJ1-1; D is unresolved. V was trimmed by 3 bases and J by 7 bases, leaving 12 bases between them. The length of the CDR3 is 13 residues. In DNA form, the CDR3 reads TGTGCCAGCAGTTTGGAGGGAACACTTGAAGCTTTCTTT. The encoded protein is CASSLEGTLEAFF.

The chain carries TRBV5-1 and TRBJ2-3; either TRBD1 or TRBD2 may supply D (5 bases each). The CDR3 has 17 amino acids. Trimming left V 1 base short and J 6 bases short, with 21 bases between. The germline V gene has CDR1 SGHRS and CDR2 YFSETQ. CDR3 in DNA: TGCGCCAGCAGCTTGTCTTGGTCAGGGTCACCGGGGGATACGCAGTATTTT. Translation gives CASSLSWSGSPGDTQYF.

This clonotype is a singleton in its sample. This chain connects TRBV20-1 to TRBJ2-7; 7 bases match TRBD1. The CDR3 extends over 11 amino acids. Germline V gene sequence: CDR1 DFQATT, CDR2 SNEGSKA (reference sequence). Written as DNA, the CDR3 is TGCAGCGCCGGGACAGCTGACGAGCAGTACTTC. Translating it yields CSAGTADEQYF.

This clonotype was counted between two and nine times. The rearrangement uses TRBV20-1 and TRBJ1-1; D is uncertain. The CDR3 sequence is 14 residues long. Trimming shortened V by 0 bases and J by 4 bases, and 12 bases separated the two germline ends. In germline, CDR1 is DFQATT, CDR2 SNEGSKA (reference sequence). The DNA for the CDR3 is TGCAGTGCTAGAGATGGAACGTGGGGCACTGAAGCTTTCTTT. As protein: CSARDGTWGTEAFF.

This clonotype was picked up many times. The CDR3 reads CASSPRTSFTGELFF. The CDR3, as DNA: TGTGCCAGCAGCCCTCGGACTAGTTTCACCGGGGAGCTGTTTTTT. V usage is TRBV12-3 or TRBV12-4 and J usage is TRBJ2-2; 7 bases are a match to TRBD2. V trimming: 6 bases; J trimming: 4 bases; junction bases outside the gene matches: 8. The CDR3 totals 15 residues.

The chain links TRBV20-1 to TRBJ2-1, with unresolved D. The CDR3 extends over 11 amino acids. V lost 5 bases and J lost 13, with 15 bases in between. Germline-derived CDR1 and CDR2 are DFQATT and SNEGSKA (reference sequence). CDR3 DNA sequence: TGCAGTGCTGGGTCCGGGTCGCACCAGTTCTTC. This sequence encodes CSAGSGSHQFF.

The CDR3 reads CSAREAYLSSYNEQFF. DNA for the CDR3: TGCAGTGCTAGAGAGGCCTACCTTAGCTCCTACAATGAGCAGTTCTTC. The chain joins TRBV20-1 to TRBJ2-1; D is uncertain. The V end was cut by 0 bases, the J end by 0 bases, with 12 bases between. This CDR3 has 16 residues. In germline, CDR1 is DFQATT, CDR2 SNEGSKA (reference sequence).

CDR3 sequence (DNA): TGTGCCTGGAGTGGTGAGGGAGCGGCCTACAATGAGCAGTTCTTC. Protein sequence: CAWSGEGAAYNEQFF. The chain recombines TRBV30 with TRBJ2-1, with D maybe TRBD2 (5 bases). V was pared by 1 base and J by 2 bases, with 12 bases between. This CDR3 has 15 residues. Germline CDR1 reads GTSNPN; CDR2 reads SVGIG (reference sequence).

The rearrangement links TRBV5-1 to TRBJ1-2; D possibly corresponds to TRBD1 (5 bases). Trimming cost V 0 bases and J 4 bases, with 10 bases left between them. Looked up from germline, CDR1 is SGHRS and CDR2 is YFSETQ. The CDR3 loop spans 14 amino acids. The CDR3 DNA follows: TGCGCCAGCAGCTTGGGACAGCAACTCTATGGCTACACCTTC. Translating gives CASSLGQQLYGYTF.

This clonotype was seen a few times. The gene calls are TRBV20-1 and TRBJ2-1; the match to TRBD1 covers 8 bases. There are 15 residues in the CDR3. J was trimmed by 2 bases and V by 6 bases; bases with no gene match: 9. Germline CDR1 and CDR2: DFQATT and SNEGSKA (reference sequence). CDR3 DNA sequence: TGCAGTGCCCCTTATACGGGACAGGCCTACAATGAGCAGTTCTTC. It is translated as CSAPYTGQAYNEQFF.

This clonotype was observed a handful of times. This chain joins TRBV11-3 and TRBJ1-1; no clear D. The CDR3 consists of 13 residues. Germline V CDR1 and CDR2: SGHNT, YENEEA. V shed 5 bases and J shed 7 bases, with 14 bases lying between them. CDR3 nucleotide sequence: TGTGCCAGCAGCGTGGCTTCGTTCGTTGAAGCTTTCTTT. This codes for CASSVASFVEAFF.

The rearrangement joins TRBV6-1 to TRBJ2-2, with 7 bases fitting TRBD1. The CDR3 consists of 15 residues. The germline V gene has CDR1 MNHNS and CDR2 SASEGT. V lost 5 bases to trimming and J lost 4 bases; unmatched junction nucleotides: 7. In DNA, the CDR3 is TGTGCCAGCAGTAAAAACCGGGACAGCACCGGGGAGCTGTTTTTT. Translating gives CASSKNRDSTGELFF.

This clonotype was observed a few times. CDR3 protein: CASSLVVDGELFF. The CDR3, as DNA: TGTGCCAGCAGCTTAGTCGTAGACGGGGAGCTGTTTTTT. The rearrangement joins TRBV7-2 to TRBJ2-2, with D hard to call. This CDR3 comprises 13 residues. Trimming cost V 1 base and J 7 bases, with 7 bases left between them. From germline, CDR1 is SGHTA and CDR2 FQGNSA.

The chain has TRBV20-1 and TRBJ1-2; 7 positions agree with TRBD1. Unmatched junction bases numbered 2, after V lost 6 bases and J lost 4 bases. CDR1 and CDR2 (germline): DFQATT, SNEGSKA (reference sequence). The CDR3 covers 11 residues. The CDR3 DNA follows: TGCAGTGCCACAGGGGTCTATGGCTACACCTTC. Translation gives CSATGVYGYTF.

V and J are TRBV20-1 and TRBJ2-3; 7 nucleotides align to TRBD2. Germline lookup yields CDR1 DFQATT and CDR2 SNEGSKA (reference sequence). The CDR3 consists of 15 residues. J gave up 0 bases and V 3 bases, and 6 bases lay outside the gene matches. The CDR3 DNA follows: TGCAGTGCTAGGGCACTAGCGACTAGCACAGATACGCAGTATTTT. It specifies CSARALATSTDTQYF.

The CDR3, as DNA: TGTGCCAGCAGCCCCCGCGATCAGGGGGCCTACTCCTACGAGCAGTACTTC. It is translated as CASSPRDQGAYSYEQYF. V gene TRBV9 combines with J gene TRBJ2-7; 8 nucleotides agree with TRBD1. Per germline, CDR1 SGDLS and CDR2 YYNGEE. V trimming: 4 bases; J trimming: 0 bases; junction bases outside the gene matches: 12. The CDR3 is made up of 17 amino acids.

This clonotype was detected many times. The chain combines TRBV7-2 with TRBJ2-3, with TRBD2 matching 8 bases. The CDR3 has 14 residues. Looked up from germline, CDR1 is SGHTA and CDR2 is FQGNSA. V shed 1 base, J shed 6 bases, and the junction held 3 bases outside the gene matches. CDR3 residues: CASSLVGGRDTQYF. The CDR3 region has the DNA TGTGCCAGCAGCTTAGTCGGCGGGAGGGATACGCAGTATTTT.

J is TRBJ1-4 and V is TRBV7-6, with 9 bases fitting TRBD1. There are 16 residues in the CDR3. V trimming: 5 bases; J trimming: 8 bases; junction bases outside the gene matches: 12. From germline, CDR1 is SGHVS and CDR2 FNYEAQ. CDR3 DNA: TGTGCCAGCAGCCCTCCATACGGGACAGGGAGGGAAAAACTGTTTTTT. It encodes CASSPPYGTGREKLFF. Complete variable domain (other parts from reference TRBV7-6 and TRBJ1-4): GAGVSQSPRYKVTKRGQDVALRCDPISGHVSLYWYRQALGQGPEFLTYFNYEAQQDKSGLPNDRFSAERPEGSISTLTIQRTEQRDSAMYRCASSPPYGTGREKLFFGSGTQLSVL.

This sequence joins TRBV11-2 and TRBJ1-1, with 7 bases aligning to TRBD1. CDR1 and CDR2 (germline): SGHAT, FQNNGV. The CDR3 length is 14 residues. The ends lost 5 bases at V and 6 bases at J; junction bases unmatched: 9. The CDR3 bases are TGTGCCAGCAGCCCAACGGCAGGGGGTGCTGAAGCTTTCTTT. Protein product: CASSPTAGGAEAFF.